This T cell receptor (beta chain) was sequenced in a study of regulatory T cells in long-lasting Graves disease. Whole-study results and caveats: Investigators studied peripheral blood only, not thyroid tissue.

This sample's time point: newly diagnosed GD, antithyroid drugs for less than 3 months. With RNA extracted from PBMCs as input, the TCR library was made. Xi'an, China, was home to the endocrinology department that provided patients. Trimming took off 0 bases at V and 6 bases at J, with 8 bases between the two ends. The CDR3 length is 14 residues. Germline V gene sequence: CDR1 MNHEY, CDR2 SVGAGI. This clonotype was seen at least ten times. Its target is unknown. Combining iRepertoire HTBI primers with Arm-PCR of CDR3 regions, the authors built TCR beta libraries. TCRdb redid the calling of the multiplex PCR reads with MiXCR, one entry per CDR3 protein. The sample includes about 540,000 distinct CDR3 sequences, roughly 14% seen only once; the top ten take roughly a tenth. These same records also appear under a second study, on T cells in Graves' hyperthyroidism and ophthalmopathy. This second study says: First-round RT-PCR of the TCR CDR3 relied on the HTBI primer set.

The gene calls are TRBV6-5 and TRBJ2-2, with D perhaps TRBD1 (5 bases). Sequences were derived from peripheral blood mononuclear cells (PBMCs), sampled at new diagnosis, from a patient treated with antithyroid drugs. The receptor was derived from a man aged 25-40 years with Graves disease. CDR3 sequence (DNA): TGTGCCAGCAGTTACTCCCTAGGGGCCGGGGAGCTGTTTTTT. It encodes CASSYSLGAGELFF.